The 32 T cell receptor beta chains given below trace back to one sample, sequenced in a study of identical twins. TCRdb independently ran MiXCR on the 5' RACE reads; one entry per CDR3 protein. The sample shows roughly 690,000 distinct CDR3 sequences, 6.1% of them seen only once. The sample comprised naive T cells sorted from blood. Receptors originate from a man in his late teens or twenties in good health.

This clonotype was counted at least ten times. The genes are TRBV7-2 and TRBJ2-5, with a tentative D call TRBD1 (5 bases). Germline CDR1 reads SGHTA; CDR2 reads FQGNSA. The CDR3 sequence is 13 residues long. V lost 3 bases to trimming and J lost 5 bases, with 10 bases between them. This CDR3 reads CASSFLGAETQYF. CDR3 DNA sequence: TGTGCCAGCAGCTTTCTTGGGGCGGAGACCCAGTACTTC.

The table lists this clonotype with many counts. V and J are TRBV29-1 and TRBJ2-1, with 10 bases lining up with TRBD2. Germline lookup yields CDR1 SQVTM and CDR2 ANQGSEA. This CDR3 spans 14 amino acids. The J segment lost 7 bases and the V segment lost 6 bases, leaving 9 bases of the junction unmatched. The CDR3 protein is CSVRAGGLVNEQFF. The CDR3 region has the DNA TGCAGCGTGAGAGCGGGAGGGCTTGTAAATGAGCAGTTCTTC.

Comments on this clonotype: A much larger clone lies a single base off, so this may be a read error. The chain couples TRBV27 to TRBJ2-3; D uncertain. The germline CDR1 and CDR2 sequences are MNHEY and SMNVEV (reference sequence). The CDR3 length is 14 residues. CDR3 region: CASSTLQLTDAQYF. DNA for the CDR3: TGTGCCAGCAGTACATTACAGCTCACAGATGCGCAGTATTTT.

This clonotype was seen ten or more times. The CDR3 spells CSARRQGLDTEAFF. CDR3 sequence (DNA): TGCAGTGCTAGGCGGCAGGGGCTAGACACTGAAGCTTTCTTT. The chain has TRBV20-1 and TRBJ1-1; D is perhaps TRBD1 (6 bases). The CDR3 consists of 14 residues. Trimming stripped 3 bases from V and 3 bases from J, with 14 bases between. Germline CDR1 DFQATT, CDR2 SNEGSKA (reference sequence).

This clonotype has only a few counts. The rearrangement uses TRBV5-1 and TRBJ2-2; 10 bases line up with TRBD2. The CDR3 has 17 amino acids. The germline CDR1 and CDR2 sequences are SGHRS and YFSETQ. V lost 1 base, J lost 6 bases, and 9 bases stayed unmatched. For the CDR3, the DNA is TGCGCCAGCAGCTTGCAGGGGGGACTAGCGACCCCCGGGGAGCTGTTTTTT. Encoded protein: CASSLQGGLATPGELFF. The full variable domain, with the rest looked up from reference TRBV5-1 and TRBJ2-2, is KAGVTQTPRYLIKTRGQQVTLSCSPISGHRSVSWYQQTPGQGLQFLFEYFSETQRNKGNFPGRFSGRQFSNSRSEMNVSTLELGDSALYLCASSLQGGLATPGELFFGEGSRLTVL.

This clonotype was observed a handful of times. The CDR3 here is CSASAYPNGYTF. CDR3 DNA sequence: TGCAGTGCGTCGGCCTACCCTAATGGCTACACCTTC. The chain joins TRBV20-1 to TRBJ1-2; D call uncertain. Germline V gene sequence: CDR1 DFQATT, CDR2 SNEGSKA (reference sequence). The ends were cut back, 6 bases at V and 6 bases at J, with 14 bases in the middle. This CDR3 spans 12 amino acids.

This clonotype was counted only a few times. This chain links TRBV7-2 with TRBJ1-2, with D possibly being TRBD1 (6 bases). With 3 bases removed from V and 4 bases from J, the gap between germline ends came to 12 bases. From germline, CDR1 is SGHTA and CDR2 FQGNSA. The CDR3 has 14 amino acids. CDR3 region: CASSFKGGLYGYTF. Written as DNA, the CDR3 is TGTGCCAGCAGCTTTAAGGGGGGCCTCTATGGCTACACCTTC.

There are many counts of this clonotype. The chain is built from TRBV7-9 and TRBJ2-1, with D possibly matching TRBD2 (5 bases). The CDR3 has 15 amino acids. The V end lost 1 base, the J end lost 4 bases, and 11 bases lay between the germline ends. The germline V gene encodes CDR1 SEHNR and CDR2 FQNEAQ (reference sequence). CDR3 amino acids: CASSLEPSRYNEQFF. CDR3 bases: TGTGCCAGCAGCTTAGAGCCTAGCCGATACAATGAGCAGTTCTTC.

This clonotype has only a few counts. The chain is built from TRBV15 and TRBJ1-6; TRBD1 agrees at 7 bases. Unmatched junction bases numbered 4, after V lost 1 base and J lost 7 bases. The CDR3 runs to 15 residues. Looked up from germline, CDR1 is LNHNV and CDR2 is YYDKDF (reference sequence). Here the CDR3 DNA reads TGTGCCACCAGCAGAGTCCTAGGGGGCAATTCACCCCTCCACTTT. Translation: CATSRVLGGNSPLHF. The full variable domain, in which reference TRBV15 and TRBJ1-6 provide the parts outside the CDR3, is DAMVIQNPRYQVTQFGKPVTLSCSQTLNHNVMYWYQQKSSQAPKLLFHYYDKDFNNEADTPDNFQSRRPNTSFCFLDIRSPGLGDTAMYLCATSRVLGGNSPLHFGNGTRLTVT.

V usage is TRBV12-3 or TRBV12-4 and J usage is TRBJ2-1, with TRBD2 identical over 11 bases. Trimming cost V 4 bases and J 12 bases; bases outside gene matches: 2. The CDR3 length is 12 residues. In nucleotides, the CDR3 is TGTGCCAGCAGTTCTAGCGGGAGGCGGCAGTTCTTC. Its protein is CASSSSGRRQFF.

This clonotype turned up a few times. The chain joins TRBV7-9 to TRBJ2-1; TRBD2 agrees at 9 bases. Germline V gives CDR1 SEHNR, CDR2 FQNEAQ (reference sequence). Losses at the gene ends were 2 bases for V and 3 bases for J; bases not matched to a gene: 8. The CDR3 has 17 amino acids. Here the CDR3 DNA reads TGTGCCAGCAGCTTAAATCGAGGTAGCGGGGGCTACAATGAGCAGTTCTTC. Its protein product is CASSLNRGSGGYNEQFF.

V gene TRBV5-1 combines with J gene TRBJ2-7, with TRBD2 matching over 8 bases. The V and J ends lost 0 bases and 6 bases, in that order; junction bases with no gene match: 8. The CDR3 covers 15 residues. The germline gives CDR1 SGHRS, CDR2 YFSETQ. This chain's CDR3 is CASSLGPGGLAEQYF. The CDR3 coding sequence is TGCGCCAGCAGCTTGGGTCCGGGAGGGCTTGCCGAGCAGTACTTC.

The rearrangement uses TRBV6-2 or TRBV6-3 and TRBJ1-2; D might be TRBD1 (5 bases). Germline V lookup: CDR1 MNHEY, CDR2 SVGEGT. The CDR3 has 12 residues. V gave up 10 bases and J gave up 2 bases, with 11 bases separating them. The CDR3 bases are TGTGCCACCTCGACAGTCAACTATGGCTACACCTTC. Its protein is CATSTVNYGYTF.

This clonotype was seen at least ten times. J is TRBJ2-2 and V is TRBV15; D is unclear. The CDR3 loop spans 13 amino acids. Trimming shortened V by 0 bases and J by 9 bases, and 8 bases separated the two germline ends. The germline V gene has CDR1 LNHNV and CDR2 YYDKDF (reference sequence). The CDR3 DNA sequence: TGTGCCACCAGCAGAGATTCAGGTCGGGAGCTGTTTTTT. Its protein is CATSRDSGRELFF.

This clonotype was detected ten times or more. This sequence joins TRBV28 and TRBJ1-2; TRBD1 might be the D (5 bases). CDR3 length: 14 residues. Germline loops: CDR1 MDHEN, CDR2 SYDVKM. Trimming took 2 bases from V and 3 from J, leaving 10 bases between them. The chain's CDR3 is CASSLQGHYYGYTF. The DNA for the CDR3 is TGTGCCAGCAGTTTACAGGGCCACTACTATGGCTACACCTTC.

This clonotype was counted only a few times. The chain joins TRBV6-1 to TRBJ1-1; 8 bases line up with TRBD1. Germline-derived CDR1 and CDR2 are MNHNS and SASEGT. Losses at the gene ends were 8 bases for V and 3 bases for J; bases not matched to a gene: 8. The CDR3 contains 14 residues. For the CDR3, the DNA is TGTGCCAGCTCCAGGGGGCCGGGGGACACTGAAGCTTTCTTT. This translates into CASSRGPGDTEAFF.

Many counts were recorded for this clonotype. CDR3 coding DNA: TGTGCCAGCACCCCTACCCCCATTGTGTCCGGGGAGCTGTTTTTT. Protein: CASTPTPIVSGELFF. The chain combines TRBV28 with TRBJ2-2; D unclear. The germline V gene encodes CDR1 MDHEN and CDR2 SYDVKM. The CDR3 length is 15 residues. Trimming removed 7 bases from V and 6 bases from J, with 18 bases in between. The full variable domain, in which reference TRBV28 and TRBJ2-2 provide the parts outside the CDR3, is DVKVTQSSRYLVKRTGEKVFLECVQDMDHENMFWYRQDPGLGLRLIYFSYDVKMKEKGDIPEGYSVSREKKERFSLILESASTNQTSMYLCASTPTPIVSGELFFGEGSRLTVL.

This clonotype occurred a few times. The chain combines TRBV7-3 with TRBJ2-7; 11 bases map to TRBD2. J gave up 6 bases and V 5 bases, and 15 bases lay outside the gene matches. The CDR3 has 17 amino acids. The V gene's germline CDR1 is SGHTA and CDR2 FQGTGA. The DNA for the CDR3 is TGTGCCAGCAGCCCCAACCCACGACTAGCGGGATCAGGCGAGCAGTACTTC. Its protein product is CASSPNPRLAGSGEQYF.

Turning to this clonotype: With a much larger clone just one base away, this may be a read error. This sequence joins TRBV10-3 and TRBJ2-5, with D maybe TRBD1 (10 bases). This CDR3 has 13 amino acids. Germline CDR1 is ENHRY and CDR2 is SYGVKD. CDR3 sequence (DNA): TGTGCCATCACTAGCGGGACAGGGGAGACCCGGTACTTC. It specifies CAITSGTGETRYF.

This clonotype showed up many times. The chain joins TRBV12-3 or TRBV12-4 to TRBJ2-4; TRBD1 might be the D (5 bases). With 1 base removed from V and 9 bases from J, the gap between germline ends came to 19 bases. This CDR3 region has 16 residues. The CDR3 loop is CASSLDRTAQNSIQYF. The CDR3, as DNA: TGTGCCAGCAGTTTAGACAGGACGGCGCAAAATAGCATTCAGTACTTC.

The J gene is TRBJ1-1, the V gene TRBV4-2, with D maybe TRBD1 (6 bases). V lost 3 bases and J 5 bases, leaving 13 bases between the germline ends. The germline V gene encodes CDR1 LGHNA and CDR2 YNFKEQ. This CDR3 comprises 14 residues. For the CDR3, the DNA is TGTGCCAGCAGCCAGGAGGGGGTGAGTACTGAAGCTTTCTTT. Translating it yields CASSQEGVSTEAFF.

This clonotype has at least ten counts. In DNA form, the CDR3 reads TGTGCCAGCAGTTTATGGGCTAGCGGGAGTGTCTACAATGAGCAGTTCTTC. It codes for CASSLWASGSVYNEQFF. The rearrangement links TRBV27 to TRBJ2-1; 10 bases are a match to TRBD2. Germline-derived CDR1 and CDR2 are MNHEY and SMNVEV (reference sequence). With V trimmed by 1 base and J by 3 bases, 6 bases remained unmatched. This CDR3 comprises 17 residues.

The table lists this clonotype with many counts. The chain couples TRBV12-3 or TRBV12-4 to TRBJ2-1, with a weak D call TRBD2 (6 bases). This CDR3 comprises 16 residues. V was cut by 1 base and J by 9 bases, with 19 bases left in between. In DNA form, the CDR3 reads TGTGCCAGCAGTTTAGGTCTCCGGCGGGAAACGGGTGAGCAGTTCTTC. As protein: CASSLGLRRETGEQFF.

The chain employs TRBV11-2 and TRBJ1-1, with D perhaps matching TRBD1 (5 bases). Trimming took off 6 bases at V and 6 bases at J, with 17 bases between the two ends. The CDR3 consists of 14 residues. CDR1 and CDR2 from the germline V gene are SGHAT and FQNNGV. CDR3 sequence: CASRHTGTGAEAFF. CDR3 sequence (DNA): TGTGCCAGCAGGCATACCGGGACGGGCGCTGAAGCTTTCTTT.

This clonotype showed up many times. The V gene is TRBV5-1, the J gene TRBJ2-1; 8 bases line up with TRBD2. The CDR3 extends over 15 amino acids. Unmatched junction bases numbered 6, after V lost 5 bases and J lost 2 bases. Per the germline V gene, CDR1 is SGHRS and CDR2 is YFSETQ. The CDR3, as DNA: TGCGCCAGCAGTGGAACACTAGCGGCCTACAATGAGCAGTTCTTC. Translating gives CASSGTLAAYNEQFF.

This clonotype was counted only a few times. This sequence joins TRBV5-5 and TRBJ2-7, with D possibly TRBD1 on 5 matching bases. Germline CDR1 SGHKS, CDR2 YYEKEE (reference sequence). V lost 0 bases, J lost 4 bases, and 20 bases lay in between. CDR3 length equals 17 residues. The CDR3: CASSLAAGYFEPYEQYF. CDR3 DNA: TGTGCCAGCAGCTTGGCCGCAGGGTACTTTGAGCCATACGAGCAGTACTTC.

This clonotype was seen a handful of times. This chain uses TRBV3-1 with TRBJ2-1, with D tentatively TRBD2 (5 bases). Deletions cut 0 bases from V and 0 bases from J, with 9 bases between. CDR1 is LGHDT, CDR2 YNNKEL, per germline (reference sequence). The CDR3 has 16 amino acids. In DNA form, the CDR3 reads TGTGCCAGCAGCCAAGAGTCCGGGATCTCCTACAATGAGCAGTTCTTC. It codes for CASSQESGISYNEQFF.

CDR3: CASSLRDLGETQYF. CDR3 nucleotides: TGTGCCAGCAGCTTAAGGGACCTTGGGGAGACCCAGTACTTC. V gene TRBV7-9 combines with J gene TRBJ2-5; D may correspond to TRBD1 or TRBD2 (5 bases each). Germline lookup yields CDR1 SEHNR and CDR2 FQNEAQ (reference sequence). The CDR3 is made up of 14 amino acids. The V gene lost 2 bases and the J gene lost 5 bases, with 12 bases spanning the gap.

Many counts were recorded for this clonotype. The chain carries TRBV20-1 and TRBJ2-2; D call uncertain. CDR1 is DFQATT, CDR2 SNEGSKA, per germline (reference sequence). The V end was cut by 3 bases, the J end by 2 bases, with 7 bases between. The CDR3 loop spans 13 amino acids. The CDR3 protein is CSARGFNTGELFF. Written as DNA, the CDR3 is TGCAGTGCTAGGGGCTTCAACACCGGGGAGCTGTTTTTT.

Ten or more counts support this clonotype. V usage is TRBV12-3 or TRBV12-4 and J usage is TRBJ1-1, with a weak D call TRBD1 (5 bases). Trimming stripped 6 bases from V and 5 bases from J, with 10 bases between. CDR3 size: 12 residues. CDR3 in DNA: TGTGCCAGCAGGACAGAACGAACTGAAGCTTTCTTT. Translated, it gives CASRTERTEAFF.

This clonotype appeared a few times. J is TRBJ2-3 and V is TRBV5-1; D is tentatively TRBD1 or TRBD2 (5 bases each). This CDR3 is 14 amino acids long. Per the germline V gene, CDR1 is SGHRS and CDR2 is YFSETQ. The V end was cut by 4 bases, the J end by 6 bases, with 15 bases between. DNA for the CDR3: TGCGCCAGCAGCCACGGGACCTCGGGTGATACGCAGTATTTT. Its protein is CASSHGTSGDTQYF.

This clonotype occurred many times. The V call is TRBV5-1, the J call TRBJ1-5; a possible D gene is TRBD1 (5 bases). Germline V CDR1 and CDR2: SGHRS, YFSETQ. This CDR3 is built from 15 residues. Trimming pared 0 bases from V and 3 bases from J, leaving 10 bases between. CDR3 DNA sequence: TGCGCCAGCAGCTTGGAGGGGAAAGCCAATCAGCCCCAGCATTTT. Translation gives CASSLEGKANQPQHF.